The 6 T cell receptor beta chains below were found in one sample sequenced in a study of technical replicates of blood from a handful of donors. The method was immunoSEQ multiplex PCR; TCRdb's version includes in-frame clones alone and lacks a portion of them. The sample has about 88,000 clones; around 94% are singletons. Sequencing was carried out using T cells isolated from PBMCs. These receptors all come from a human donor in good health.

This chain connects TRBV28 to TRBJ2-7; 8 nucleotides agree with TRBD1. This CDR3 contains 15 residues. With 2 bases clipped from V and 2 bases from J, the junction kept 5 bases outside the gene matches. CDR1 and CDR2 from the germline V gene are MDHEN and SYDVKM. CDR3 residues: CASSLVGQGTYEQYF. The CDR3 coding sequence is TGTGCCAGCAGTTTAGTCGGACAGGGTACCTACGAGCAGTACTTC. Full variable domain (rest looked up from reference TRBV28 and TRBJ2-7): DVKVTQSSRYLVKRTGEKVFLECVQDMDHENMFWYRQDPGLGLRLIYFSYDVKMKEKGDIPEGYSVSREKKERFSLILESASTNQTSMYLCASSLVGQGTYEQYFGPGTRLTVT.

V and J are TRBV2 and TRBJ2-2, with D possibly being TRBD1 (5 bases). The CDR3 consists of 16 residues. The germline CDR1 and CDR2 sequences are SNHLY and FYNNEI. The germline V and J ends were trimmed by 5 bases and 1 base, with 14 bases remaining between them. CDR3 DNA sequence: TGTGCCAGCAGTCCCCAGCAGGGCGTGAACACCGGGGAGCTGTTTTTT. It encodes CASSPQQGVNTGELFF.

This rearrangement joins TRBV19 to TRBJ1-1, with a tentative D call TRBD1 (5 bases). V lost 5 bases and J lost 4, with 14 bases in between. The CDR3 has 14 amino acids. Germline V lookup: CDR1 LNHDA, CDR2 SQIVND (reference sequence). DNA of the CDR3: TGTGCCAGTAGTGGGGCGGCTTATGGCACTGAAGCTTTCTTT. This encodes CASSGAAYGTEAFF.

This chain's CDR3 is CASSDRLAGNSYEQYF. As DNA, the CDR3 is TGTGCCAGCAGTGACAGACTAGCGGGGAACTCCTACGAGCAGTACTTC. The chain joins TRBV2 to TRBJ2-7; 11 positions match TRBD2. Germline CDR1 SNHLY, CDR2 FYNNEI. The V segment lost 3 bases and the J segment 0 bases; nucleotides outside the gene matches: 4. CDR3 size: 16 residues.

The chain combines TRBV10-3 with TRBJ1-2; unclear D gene. CDR3 length equals 12 residues. Looked up from germline, CDR1 is ENHRY and CDR2 is SYGVKD. V gave up 11 bases and J gave up 8 bases, with 18 bases separating them. The CDR3 DNA reads as TGTGCCGCGGGCGCAGGAGATCGAGGCTACACCTTC. It translates to CAAGAGDRGYTF.

The rearrangement joins TRBV5-6 to TRBJ2-5, with 8 bases aligning to TRBD1. CDR3 length equals 15 residues. The germline V gene encodes CDR1 SGHDT and CDR2 YYEEEE. The J segment lost 5 bases and the V segment lost 3 bases, leaving 9 bases of the junction unmatched. The CDR3 reads CASSSRTGYGETQYF. CDR3 in DNA: TGTGCCAGCAGCTCCCGGACAGGGTATGGGGAGACCCAGTACTTC.